This TCR beta chain was captured in a study of beta chain features in type 1 diabetes. Study-wide results and limits: People with Type 1 diabetes carried modestly yet significantly shorter TCRB CDR3s in all four CD4+ subsets.

Every isolated RNA sample was fully reverse transcribed, so sequencing captured expressed TCRB transcripts. Here immunoSEQ multiplex PCR was the method, and the copy in TCRdb shows in-frame clones only, minus some. This sample has 93,000 or so clones, with 25% to 30% found just once. Trimming pared 0 bases from V and 1 base from J, leaving 10 bases between. The CDR3 has 15 residues. Germline V gene data show CDR1 as SGHRS and CDR2 as YFSETQ. In the case of this clone: Its antigen is unidentified. The sample holds other DNA sequences that translate to the same CDR3.

V usage is TRBV5-1 and J usage is TRBJ2-5; tentatively, D is TRBD1 (6 bases). What was sequenced was central memory CD4+ T cells from blood. This clonotype was obtained from a woman aged 18-30 years with type 1 diabetes. DNA of the CDR3: TGCGCCAGCAGCTTGGTAGGGGGATTCCAAGAGACCCAGTACTTC. It is translated as CASSLVGGFQETQYF.